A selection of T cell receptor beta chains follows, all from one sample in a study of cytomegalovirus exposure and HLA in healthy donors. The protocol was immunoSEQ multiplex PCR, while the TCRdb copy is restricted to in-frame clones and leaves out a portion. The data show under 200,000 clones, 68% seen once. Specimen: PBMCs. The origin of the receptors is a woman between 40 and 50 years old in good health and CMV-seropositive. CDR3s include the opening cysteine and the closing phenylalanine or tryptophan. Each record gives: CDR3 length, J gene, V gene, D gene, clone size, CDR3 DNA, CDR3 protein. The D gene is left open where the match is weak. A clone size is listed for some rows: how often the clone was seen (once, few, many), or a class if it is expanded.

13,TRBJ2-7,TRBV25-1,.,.,TGTGCCAGCAGTGACAGGGGATCCTACGAGCAGTACTTC,CASSDRGSYEQYF
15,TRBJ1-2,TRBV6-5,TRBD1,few,TGTGCCAGCAGTTACGGTCCGGACAGGGACTATGGCTACACCTTC,CASSYGPDRDYGYTF
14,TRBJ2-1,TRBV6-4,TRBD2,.,TGTGCCAGCAGCCAAACGGGGGGGCTGAGTGAGCAGTTCTTC,CASSQTGGLSEQFF
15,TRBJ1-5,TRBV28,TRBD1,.,TGTGCCAGCAGGAAACGGGACAGCAACAATCAGCCCCAGCATTTT,CASRKRDSNNQPQHF
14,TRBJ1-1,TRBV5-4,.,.,TGTGCCAGCAGCTTTCTCGGAGAAGGAACTGAAGCTTTCTTT,CASSFLGEGTEAFF
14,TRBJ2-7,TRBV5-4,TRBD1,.,TGTGCCAGCAGCTCCGGGACAGACTACTACGAGCAGTACTTC,CASSSGTDYYEQYF
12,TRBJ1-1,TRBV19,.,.,TGTGCCAGTAGTATTTCAGCGGCTGAAGCTTTCTTT,CASSISAAEAFF
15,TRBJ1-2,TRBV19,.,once,TGTGCCAGCACCCATAACAGGGAAGCTAACTATGGCTACACCTTC,CASTHNREANYGYTF
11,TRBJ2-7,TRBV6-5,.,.,TGTGCCAGCAGTAAGGGCGGGGAGCAGTACTTC,CASSKGGEQYF
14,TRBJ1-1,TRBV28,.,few,TGTGCCAGCAGTCCACTATCAATCAACACTGAAGCTTTCTTT,CASSPLSINTEAFF
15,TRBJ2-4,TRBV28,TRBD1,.,TGTGCCAGCAGCACTTCTGGGACAGTAAAAAACATTCAGTACTTC,CASSTSGTVKNIQYF
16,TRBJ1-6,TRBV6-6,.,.,TGTGCCAGCAGTTACTCTCCAGGGTCGAATAATTCACCCCTCCACTTT,CASSYSPGSNNSPLHF
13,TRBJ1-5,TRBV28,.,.,TGTGCCAGCAGGAGGGACAACAATCAGCCCCAGCATTTT,CASRRDNNQPQHF
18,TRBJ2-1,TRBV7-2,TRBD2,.,TGTGCCAGCAGCTTAGCTCCTCGGGGCGCGGGGGGGGGCAATGAGCAGTTCTTC,CASSLAPRGAGGGNEQFF
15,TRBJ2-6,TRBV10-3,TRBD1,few,TGTGCCATCAGTGGGACAGGGACCGGGGCCAACGTCCTGACTTTC,CAISGTGTGANVLTF
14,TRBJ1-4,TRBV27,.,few,TGTGCCAGCAGTTTGTTACGGTTTAATGAAAAACTGTTTTTT,CASSLLRFNEKLFF
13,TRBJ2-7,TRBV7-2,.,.,TGTGCCAGCAGCTTACCAGGGTCCTACGAGCAGTACTTC,CASSLPGSYEQYF
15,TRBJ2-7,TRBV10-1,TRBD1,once,TGCGCCAGCAGTCAAGGGGACAGGGGCTCCTACGAGCAGTACTTC,CASSQGDRGSYEQYF
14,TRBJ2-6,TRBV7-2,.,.,TGTGCCAGCAGTTCAGACTCTGGGGCCAACGTCCTGACTTTC,CASSSDSGANVLTF
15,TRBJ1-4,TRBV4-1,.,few,TGCGCCAGCAGCCAAATGACACCCGCCCCCGAAAAACTGTTTTTT,CASSQMTPAPEKLFF